This is a list of T cell receptor beta chains from one sample in a study of PD-1 blockade in classical Hodgkin lymphoma. Only in-frame clones appear in the TCRdb table, and some are missing; sequencing was by immunoSEQ multiplex PCR. The sample has 50,000 to 75,000 clones, about 91% seen once. Sequencing used peripheral blood mononuclear cells (PBMCs), obtained at baseline. Receptors originate from a human donor with classical Hodgkin lymphoma. Each CDR3 is given without its conserved first and last residue. Fields, in order: V gene, D gene, clone size, CDR3 protein. D genes are given only for firm matches. Some rows have no size entry. The others give once, few or many, or a class for an expanded clone.

>TRBV5-4|NA|NA
ASSLRGNTGELF
>TRBV7-2|NA|NA
ASSLGASGQETQY
>TRBV10-1|TRBD2|NA
ASSAGGGRRDETQY
>TRBV2|TRBD2|NA
ASSDQSGGANNEQF
>TRBV7-2|NA|once
ASSLARKTQY
>TRBV6-5|TRBD1|NA
ASSRGQGGYEQY
>TRBV11-2|NA|NA
ASSLGGTTDTQY
>TRBV27|NA|NA
ASSLPGQMNTEAF
>TRBV7-2|TRBD1|NA
ASSFPGTGQNYEQY
>TRBV14|NA|NA
ASSQDPRAIYGYT
>TRBV6-4|NA|few
ASSSGATDTQY
>TRBV7-9|TRBD2|NA
ASRVPTSGGTDTQY
>TRBV18|NA|NA
ASSPPGIPRGNQPQH
>TRBV29-1|TRBD1|once
SGQTGYGSPLH
>TRBV15|TRBD2|few
ATSREAGGDEQF
>TRBV14|NA|NA
ASSQNRDSPLH
>TRBV10-3|NA|NA
AIRSTGTPEAF
>TRBV6-5|TRBD1|NA
ASSYSGTGQDGYT
>TRBV11-2|TRBD1|NA
ASTWDRTYTEAF
>TRBV11-3|NA|NA
ASSQGSAYEQY
>TRBV27|NA|NA
ASSWAGAKNEQF
>TRBV7-9|NA|few
AARGASNYGYT
>TRBV2|NA|NA
ASSELLQPDGYT
>TRBV28|NA|NA
ASSFAQYPYNEQF
>TRBV7-2|NA|NA
ASSLAGAPPGELF
>TRBV29-1|NA|NA
SVDGGAQGNTIY
>TRBV6-6|NA|NA
ASTHRATYEQY
>TRBV4-2|NA|NA
ASSPRGGGEAGHYEQY
>TRBV7-8|TRBD1|NA
ASSFTGGDGYT
>TRBV29-1|TRBD1|NA
SVSQGFEAF
>TRBV7-9|TRBD1|NA
ASRSGQGISYEQY
>TRBV4-2|NA|NA
ASSQTDTGTEAF
>TRBV6-8|TRBD2|NA
ASSYPTSGGEEQF
>TRBV19|NA|NA
ASSIQGELF
>TRBV6-6|NA|NA
ASNNEDTQY
>TRBV11-2|TRBD1|NA
ASSSGQGIGELF
>TRBV6-1|NA|NA
ASSWASTDTQY
>TRBV14|TRBD1|NA
ASSQLSFLMLANRGENTGELF
>TRBV10-3|NA|NA
AISESVGFGNYGYT
>TRBV7-9|NA|NA
ASSLESPARNQPQH
>TRBV11-3|NA|NA
ASSLGRGPHNEQF
>TRBV5-4|TRBD1|NA
ASSSRGPGYGYT
>TRBV28|NA|NA
ASRPSYGYT
>TRBV19|NA|NA
ASTPESTGNTIY
>TRBV6-5|NA|NA
ASSSRGRGNTEAF
>TRBV11-2|NA|few
ASSPLGGVYNEQF
>TRBV5-6|NA|NA
ASSFRISSGANVLT
>TRBV7-2|TRBD1|NA
ASSLGPDRGNGYT
>TRBV10-3|TRBD2|NA
AISDFGGVSEQY
>TRBV2|NA|NA
ASSENSNTGELF
>TRBV6-5|NA|once
ASSPPARSGNTIY
>TRBV9|NA|NA
ASSADSSSYEQY